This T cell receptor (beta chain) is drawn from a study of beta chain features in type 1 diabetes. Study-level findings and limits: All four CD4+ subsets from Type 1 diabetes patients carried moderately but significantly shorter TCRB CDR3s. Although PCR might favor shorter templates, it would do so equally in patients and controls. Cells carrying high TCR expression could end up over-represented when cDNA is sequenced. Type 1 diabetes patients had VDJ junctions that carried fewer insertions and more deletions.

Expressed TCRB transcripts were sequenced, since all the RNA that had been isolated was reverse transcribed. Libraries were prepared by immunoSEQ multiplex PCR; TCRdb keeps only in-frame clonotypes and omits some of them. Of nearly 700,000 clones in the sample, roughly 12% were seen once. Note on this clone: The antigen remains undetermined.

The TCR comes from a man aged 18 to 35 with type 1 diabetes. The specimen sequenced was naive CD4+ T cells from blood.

Here the CDR3 DNA reads TGTGCCAGCACAGGGACAGTTTCTTGGTATGGCTACACCTTC. It is translated as CASTGTVSWYGYTF. This chain joins TRBV2 and TRBJ1-2; 7 bases match TRBD1. Germline loops: CDR1 SNHLY, CDR2 FYNNEI. The CDR3 spans 14 residues. The V gene end was trimmed by 7 bases and the J gene end by 5 bases; junction bases not matched to a gene: 10.